The TCR beta chain described here comes from a study of Ad26.COV2.S vaccination and SARS-CoV-2 variants. In its sample, this clone was seen a few times. Here immunoSEQ multiplex PCR was the method, and the copy in TCRdb shows in-frame clones only, minus some. The top ten hold 2.1% of the sample, which has approximately 300,000 clones, approximately 86% seen once. V lost 1 base and J 4 bases, leaving 10 bases between the germline ends. CDR1 and CDR2 (germline): LGHDT, YNNKEL (reference sequence). This CDR3 comprises 14 residues. As for treatment: 15 to 20 received Ad26.COV2.S at low or high dose, single or two shots; about five received placebo; per-sample allocation not given. Sampling was done on day 63 after the first vaccine or placebo injection.

The clonotype originates from a person between 18 and 65 years old who received the Ad26.COV2.S COVID-19 vaccine or a placebo. This rearrangement joins TRBV3-1 (or the pseudogene TRBV3-2) to TRBJ1-2; D uncertain. The input for sequencing was peripheral blood, taken in a trial of Ad26.COV2.S vaccine versus placebo. DNA of the CDR3: TGTGCCAGCAGCCAAGGAGCTTCCGGCTATGGCTACACCTTC. This codes for CASSQGASGYGYTF.